This T cell receptor beta chain came from a study of spatial heterogeneity in lung cancer. Using its own MiXCR run on the 5' RACE reads, TCRdb lists one record per CDR3 protein. The sample includes 4,000 to 6,500 distinct CDR3 sequences, around 10% of them seen just once. The CDR3 has 12 residues. V was cut by 5 bases and J by 7 bases, with 11 bases left in between. Germline V CDR1 and CDR2: SEHNR, FQNEAQ (reference sequence). Regarding this clonotype: No antigen is known for it.

Indicated time point: sample taken at primary tumor resection. The approximately 70 donors had untreated early-stage non-small cell lung cancer. TCRs were sequenced from unsorted whole RNA of tumor, nontumor lung or PBMC. General study points: Tracking of tumor mutation counts was seen in expanded intratumoral alpha and beta TCR counts.

The sequences come from lung tumor tissue, collected at surgery. The receptor was derived from a male donor with early-stage non-small cell lung cancer. The chain combines TRBV7-9 with TRBJ1-1; D is unclear. This CDR3 is CASSHPRGEAFF. The DNA for the CDR3 is TGTGCCAGCAGCCACCCCCGGGGTGAAGCTTTCTTT.